A single sample gave rise to the 25 T cell receptor beta chains below, sequenced in a study of beta chain features in type 1 diabetes (dated by TCRdb to the late 2010s). No antigen is known for these receptors. The protocol used for the library was the immunoSEQ multiplex PCR assay. The entire amount of isolated RNA was reverse transcribed using the High Capacity cDNA Reverse Transcription Kit, so the sequenced TCRB transcripts were expressed ones. The clones in this table, taken by TCRdb from immuneACCESS, are in-frame only. Not every clone is retained; where verified, under half of the shortfall comes from an unresolved V gene, and the cause of the rest is unknown. Across this sample there are tens of thousands of clones, with roughly two thirds seen only once. The ten largest make up about 1% of the sample. Broad study findings and their caveats: In all four CD4+ subsets, TCRB CDR3 length was moderately but significantly shorter in type 1 diabetes patients.

Sequencing input: stem cell memory CD4+ T cells from blood. The cell subset or site label of this sample denotes: stem cell-like memory CD4+ T cells. The receptors derive from a woman aged 40 to 49 with type 1 diabetes.

The chain carries TRBV5-1 and TRBJ2-1; the match to TRBD2 covers 12 bases. The CDR3 spans 16 residues. V shed 4 bases and J 2 bases; nucleotides not matched to a gene: 4. CDR1 SGHRS and CDR2 YFSETQ come from the germline V gene. DNA for the CDR3: TGCGCCAGCAGCCTGTCTAGCGGGGGGGCCTACAATGAGCAGTTCTTC. It specifies CASSLSSGGAYNEQFF.

This chain uses TRBV6-5 with TRBJ1-1, with D possibly matching TRBD1 (5 bases). CDR1 is MNHEY, CDR2 SVGAGI, per germline. There are 13 residues in the CDR3. Trimming pared 4 bases from V and 8 bases from J, leaving 14 bases between. CDR3 residues: CASSSATEREAFF. The CDR3 DNA is TGTGCCAGCAGTTCTGCGACAGAAAGGGAAGCTTTCTTT.

This clone was seen only once. The V call is TRBV7-3, the J call TRBJ1-1; maybe TRBD1 (6 bases). The CDR3 is 13 amino acids. Germline CDR1 and CDR2: SGHTA and FQGTGA. V dropped 6 bases and J dropped 1 base, with 9 bases sitting between them. Here the CDR3 reads CASRLQGNTEAFF. The CDR3 bases are TGTGCCAGCAGGTTACAGGGGAACACTGAAGCTTTCTTT.

The V gene is TRBV6-1, the J gene TRBJ2-5, with 9 bases matching TRBD1. J was trimmed by 2 bases and V by 8 bases; bases with no gene match: 3. CDR3 length: 13 residues. Germline CDR1 MNHNS, CDR2 SASEGT. The CDR3: CASGQGRQETQYF. CDR3 DNA sequence: TGTGCCAGCGGACAGGGGCGGCAAGAGACCCAGTACTTC.

CDR3 protein: CASSITSRYSNQPQHF. CDR3 DNA: TGTGCCAGTAGTATTACGTCCAGGTATAGCAATCAGCCCCAGCATTTT. V and J are TRBV19 and TRBJ1-5; D gene ambiguous. This CDR3 comprises 16 residues. V shed 3 bases and J shed 0 bases, with 12 bases lying between them. Germline V gives CDR1 LNHDA, CDR2 SQIVND (reference sequence). The full variable domain, in which reference TRBV19 and TRBJ1-5 provide the parts outside the CDR3, is DGGITQSPKYLFRKEGQNVTLSCEQNLNHDAMYWYRQDPGQGLRLIYYSQIVNDFQKGDIAEGYSVSREKKESFPLTVTSAQKNPTAFYLCASSITSRYSNQPQHFGDGTRLSIL.

The rearrangement links TRBV10-3 to TRBJ2-1, with 8 bases lining up with TRBD2. Trimming took 0 bases from V and 5 from J; bases not matched to a gene: 6. The CDR3 covers 16 residues. The V gene's germline CDR1 is ENHRY and CDR2 SYGVKD. The CDR3 nucleotides are TGTGCCATCAGTGAGTCTAACGGGGGGGATCACAATGAGCAGTTCTTC. It encodes CAISESNGGDHNEQFF.

The chain employs TRBV11-1 and TRBJ2-7; D is ambiguous. The V gene's germline CDR1 is SGHAT and CDR2 FQDESV (reference sequence). This CDR3 has 12 amino acids. Trimming left V 3 bases short and J 3 bases short, with 6 bases between. CDR3 sequence (DNA): TGTGCCAGCAGCTTCCTCCGCTACGAGCAGTACTTC. This codes for CASSFLRYEQYF.

A single count supports this clone. The rearrangement links TRBV7-8 to TRBJ1-2; D unresolved. V was cut by 2 bases and J by 2 bases, with 6 bases left in between. The CDR3 has 13 residues. CDR1 is SGHVS, CDR2 FQNEAQ, per germline. CDR3 sequence: CASSLRENYGYTF. CDR3 DNA sequence: TGTGCCAGCAGCTTACGGGAGAACTATGGCTACACCTTC.

Here the CDR3 reads CASLTDFSYNEQFF. CDR3 DNA sequence: TGTGCCAGCCTGACAGATTTCTCCTACAATGAGCAGTTCTTC. The chain recombines TRBV7-2 with TRBJ2-1, with D possibly matching TRBD1 (5 bases). V was pared by 8 bases and J by 0 bases, with 11 bases between. In germline, CDR1 is SGHTA, CDR2 FQGNSA. This CDR3 comprises 14 residues. Looking up the rest from reference TRBV7-2 and TRBJ2-1 gives the full variable domain: GAGVSQSPSNKVTEKGKDVELRCDPISGHTALYWYRQSLGQGLEFLIYFQGNSAPDKSGLPSDRFSAERTGGSVSTLTIQRTQQEDSAVYLCASLTDFSYNEQFFGPGTRLTVL.

This chain joins TRBV7-6 and TRBJ2-7, with D perhaps matching TRBD2 (5 bases). The CDR3 contains 11 residues. Trimming removed 7 bases from V and 9 bases from J, with 13 bases in between. CDR1 is SGHVS and CDR2 is FNYEAQ in the germline V gene. The CDR3 protein is CASTLREAQYF. The DNA of the CDR3 is TGTGCCAGCACTCTCCGGGAAGCGCAGTACTTC.

The rearrangement uses TRBV5-6 and TRBJ2-5; D is ambiguous. Trimming removed 4 bases from V and 2 bases from J, with 15 bases in between. The length of the CDR3 is 15 residues. Germline V CDR1 and CDR2: SGHDT, YYEEEE. The CDR3, as DNA: TGTGCCAGCAGCCCGACGACCGACTGGCAAGAGACCCAGTACTTC. This encodes CASSPTTDWQETQYF.

The V call is TRBV29-1, the J call TRBJ2-3; maybe TRBD2 (5 bases). CDR1 is SQVTM and CDR2 is ANQGSEA in the germline V gene. Trimming took 6 bases from V and 4 from J, leaving 11 bases between them. The CDR3 consists of 12 residues. CDR3 bases: TGCAGCGTCCGGGATCCTCCAGATACGCAGTATTTT. Its protein product is CSVRDPPDTQYF.

The rearrangement links TRBV11-2 to TRBJ1-2; 8 bases agree with TRBD1. J was trimmed by 8 bases and V by 1 base; bases with no gene match: 9. Germline CDR1 and CDR2: SGHAT and FQNNGV. The CDR3 runs 15 residues. CDR3 in amino acids: CASSLGFGQGWGYTF. For the CDR3, the DNA is TGTGCCAGCAGCTTAGGGTTCGGACAGGGTTGGGGCTACACCTTC.

The chain links TRBV7-6 to TRBJ2-7; D may be TRBD1 (6 bases). The CDR3 is 13 amino acids. Germline V gene lookup returns CDR1 SGHVS and CDR2 FNYEAQ. Deletions cut 5 bases from V and 6 bases from J, with 14 bases between. This CDR3 is CASSIYRAGEQYF. CDR3 in DNA: TGTGCCAGCAGCATCTACAGGGCAGGCGAGCAGTACTTC. Using reference TRBV7-6 and TRBJ2-7 for the parts outside the CDR3, the full variable domain is GAGVSQSPRYKVTKRGQDVALRCDPISGHVSLYWYRQALGQGPEFLTYFNYEAQQDKSGLPNDRFSAERPEGSISTLTIQRTEQRDSAMYRCASSIYRAGEQYFGPGTRLTVT.

This clone was picked up one time. The V and J genes are TRBV5-4 and TRBJ2-3, with D maybe TRBD2 (6 bases). Trimming took 4 bases from V and 4 from J, leaving 7 bases between them. The CDR3 consists of 12 residues. The germline gives CDR1 SGHNT, CDR2 YYREEE (reference sequence). The CDR3 loop reads CASSTGADTQYF. In DNA form, the CDR3 reads TGTGCCAGCAGCACGGGGGCAGATACGCAGTATTTT.

This clone has a handful of counts. The chain has TRBV21-1 and TRBJ1-1; the table gives TRBD1 as D, unverified against the DNA. TRBV21-1 is listed as a pseudogene. The CDR3 extends over 14 amino acids. DNA for the CDR3: TGTGCCAGCAGCAAAGGGACAGGGATTACTGAAGCTTTCTTT. This gives the protein CASSKGTGITEAFF.

The chain is built from TRBV2 and TRBJ1-1, with a weak D call TRBD1 (5 bases). The V gene lost 7 bases and the J gene lost 0 bases, with 12 bases spanning the gap. The CDR3 sequence is 14 residues long. Germline loops: CDR1 SNHLY, CDR2 FYNNEI. The CDR3 DNA reads as TGTGCCAGCACCCGGACATTCATGAACACTGAAGCTTTCTTT. Encoded protein: CASTRTFMNTEAFF.

The chain is built from TRBV7-8 and TRBJ2-5; 9 bases line up with TRBD2. Trimming cost V 1 base and J 5 bases; bases outside gene matches: 5. The CDR3 is 15 residues long. Germline CDR1 reads SGHVS; CDR2 reads FQNEAQ. The CDR3 DNA reads as TGTGCCAGCAGCTTAGGACTAGCGGAGGGGGAGACCCAGTACTTC. Its translation is CASSLGLAEGETQYF.

The chain employs TRBV7-2 and TRBJ1-5; TRBD1 is a possible D gene (5 bases). This CDR3 has 14 residues. The germline V gene encodes CDR1 SGHTA and CDR2 FQGNSA. The V end lost 3 bases, the J end lost 3 bases, and 9 bases lay between the germline ends. In DNA, the CDR3 is TGTGCCAGCAGCTTGGAGACAGTCAATCAGCCCCAGCATTTT. This gives the protein CASSLETVNQPQHF.

The chain links TRBV7-2 to TRBJ1-2; D gene ambiguous. Trimming removed 1 base at V and 9 bases at J, with 15 bases between. Germline V gene sequence: CDR1 SGHTA, CDR2 FQGNSA. CDR3 length equals 14 residues. CDR3 residues: CASSLVGPPGSYTF. The CDR3 DNA reads TGTGCCAGCAGCTTAGTCGGCCCCCCGGGGAGCTACACCTTC. Using reference TRBV7-2 and TRBJ1-2 for the parts outside the CDR3, the full variable domain is GAGVSQSPSNKVTEKGKDVELRCDPISGHTALYWYRQSLGQGLEFLIYFQGNSAPDKSGLPSDRFSAERTGGSVSTLTIQRTQQEDSAVYLCASSLVGPPGSYTFGSGTRLTVV.

This chain uses TRBV9 with TRBJ2-6; 8 positions match TRBD1. With 7 bases clipped from V and 0 bases from J, the junction kept 6 bases outside the gene matches. The germline gives CDR1 SGDLS, CDR2 YYNGEE. CDR3 length: 16 amino acids. The CDR3 spells CASSYRGDSGANVLTF. The CDR3 bases are TGTGCCAGCTCATACAGGGGGGACTCTGGGGCCAACGTCCTGACTTTC. The full variable domain, in which reference TRBV9 and TRBJ2-6 provide the parts outside the CDR3, is DSGVTQTPKHLITATGQRVTLRCSPRSGDLSVYWYQQSLDQGLQFLIQYYNGEERAKGNILERFSAQQFPDLHSELNLSSLELGDSALYFCASSYRGDSGANVLTFGAGSRLTVL.

The genes are TRBV5-1 and TRBJ2-3; 12 nucleotides match TRBD1. The CDR3 totals 16 residues. In germline, CDR1 is SGHRS, CDR2 YFSETQ. J was trimmed by 3 bases and V by 4 bases; bases with no gene match: 6. The CDR3 region has the DNA TGCGCCAGCAGCGGATGGGACAGGGGGCGAACAGATACGCAGTATTTT. Protein product: CASSGWDRGRTDTQYF.

This chain connects TRBV7-9 to TRBJ2-1; D unresolved. Germline lookup yields CDR1 SEHNR and CDR2 FQNEAQ (reference sequence). V was clipped by 4 bases and J by 7 bases, with 8 bases between them. This CDR3 has 12 amino acids. This CDR3 reads CASSSTRNEQFF. The DNA of the CDR3 is TGTGCCAGCAGCTCCACGCGGAATGAGCAGTTCTTC. Based on the CDR3 plus reference TRBV7-9 and TRBJ2-1, the full variable domain is DTGVSQNPRHKITKRGQNVTFRCDPISEHNRLYWYRQTLGQGPEFLTYFQNEAQLEKSRLLSDRFSAERPKGSFSTLEIQRTEQGDSAMYLCASSSTRNEQFFGPGTRLTVL.

V gene TRBV2 combines with J gene TRBJ1-1; 9 nucleotides agree with TRBD1. V shed 8 bases and J 5 bases; nucleotides not matched to a gene: 3. This CDR3 contains 12 residues. CDR1 is SNHLY, CDR2 FYNNEI, per germline. The CDR3 DNA reads TGTGCCAGCTTCGACAGGGGGACTGAAGCTTTCTTT. This gives the protein CASFDRGTEAFF.

This clone was recorded a few times. The chain joins TRBV5-1 to TRBJ2-3; TRBD2 matches at 9 bases. Germline-derived CDR1 and CDR2 are SGHRS and YFSETQ. Unmatched junction bases numbered 8, after V lost 4 bases and J lost 2 bases. The CDR3 is 16 amino acids. In DNA, the CDR3 is TGCGCCAGCAGCGTGGCGACTAGCGGCTTCACAGATACGCAGTATTTT. Amino acid sequence: CASSVATSGFTDTQYF.